These 30 T cell receptor beta chains were all obtained from the same sample, sequenced in a study of molecular identifiers for immune sequencing clone quantification. TCRdb independently ran MiXCR on the PCR reads; one entry per CDR3 protein. This sample has nearly 650,000 distinct CDR3 sequences, with about 25% found just once. The sequencing sample was made of naive CD8+ T cells from blood, with Jurkat cell RNA spiked in. Subset here: FACS-sorted CD8+CD4-CCR7+CD45RA+ naive T cells. These receptors originate from a human donor in good health. Some libraries in this study had Jurkat cell RNA spiked in.

Many counts were recorded for this clonotype. The rearrangement links TRBV7-9 to TRBJ2-3; tentative D call: TRBD1 (6 bases). CDR1 is SEHNR, CDR2 FQNEAQ, per germline (reference sequence). V gave up 5 bases and J gave up 1 base, with 16 bases separating them. This CDR3 region has 16 residues. The CDR3 region is CASSAFGTPRTDTQYF. In DNA form, the CDR3 reads TGTGCCAGCAGCGCCTTCGGGACACCACGCACAGATACGCAGTATTTT.

In this sample, this clonotype turned up a few times. The chain recombines TRBV10-3 with TRBJ2-2, with D perhaps TRBD1 or TRBD2 (5 bases each). Germline values: CDR1 ENHRY, CDR2 SYGVKD. V was shortened by 3 bases and J by 1 base, with 9 bases between the two germline ends. The CDR3 is 15 residues long. The CDR3 DNA follows: TGTGCCATCAGTGACGGGACGGGGAACACCGGGGAGCTGTTTTTT. Amino acid sequence: CAISDGTGNTGELFF.

There are many counts of this clonotype. The chain recombines TRBV12-3 or TRBV12-4 with TRBJ2-3; 9 bases agree with TRBD1. This CDR3 region has 14 residues. The junction had 8 bases not matched to a gene; V was cut back by 8 bases and J by 5 bases. The CDR3 nucleotides are TGTGCCAGCGGGGACAGGGCCCGGGAAGATACGCAGTATTTT. Translating it yields CASGDRAREDTQYF.

This clonotype was detected ten times or more. The rearrangement joins TRBV4-3 to TRBJ1-1; D gene unclear. The germline V gene has CDR1 LGHNA and CDR2 YSLEER. Trimming cost V 1 base and J 1 base, with 4 bases left between them. The CDR3 extends over 13 amino acids. The DNA of the CDR3 is TGCGCCAGCAGCCAAGTTCGGAACACTGAAGCTTTCTTT. It codes for CASSQVRNTEAFF.

This clonotype has only a few counts. This chain joins TRBV20-1 and TRBJ2-2; 8 nucleotides line up with TRBD2. The CDR3 runs to 16 residues. V trimming: 5 bases; J trimming: 4 bases; junction bases outside the gene matches: 12. Germline assignment: CDR1 DFQATT and CDR2 SNEGSKA (reference sequence). The CDR3 reads CSAAGLGRYGTGELFF. CDR3 coding DNA: TGCAGTGCTGCGGGACTAGGGAGATACGGCACCGGGGAGCTGTTTTTT.

This clonotype occurred a few times. The rearrangement links TRBV6-2 or TRBV6-3 to TRBJ2-7; TRBD1 aligns across 11 bases. The germline V gene has CDR1 MNHEY and CDR2 SVGEGT. This CDR3 has 17 amino acids. V lost 0 bases to trimming and J lost 4 bases; unmatched junction nucleotides: 8. The CDR3 here is CASSYSLGQGAIYEQYF. CDR3 nucleotides: TGTGCCAGCAGTTACTCGCTCGGACAGGGGGCTATATACGAGCAGTACTTC.

The chain uses TRBV28 and TRBJ2-7; possibly TRBD2 for D (6 bases). Per germline, CDR1 MDHEN and CDR2 SYDVKM. V lost 3 bases and J lost 0, with 12 bases in between. The CDR3 runs to 15 residues. CDR3 sequence reads: CASSFRGLNSYEQYF. CDR3 DNA sequence: TGTGCCAGCAGTTTCAGAGGACTAAACTCCTACGAGCAGTACTTC.

With respect to this clonotype: Being one base from a much bigger clone, this may be a read error. This sequence joins TRBV7-9 and TRBJ1-1; 10 bases agree with TRBD1. Germline V gene lookup returns CDR1 SEHNR and CDR2 FQNEAQ (reference sequence). The V and J ends lost 11 bases and 7 bases, in that order; junction bases with no gene match: 10. The CDR3 sequence is 13 residues long. The CDR3 region is CAEQTGGLDEAFF. As DNA, the CDR3 is TGTGCCGAGCAGACAGGGGGCTTGGATGAAGCTTTCTTT.

This clonotype was seen at least ten times. The rearrangement joins TRBV29-1 to TRBJ2-4; TRBD1 matches 8 bases. Germline V lookup: CDR1 SQVTM, CDR2 ANQGSEA. This CDR3 has 14 residues. The V segment lost 0 bases and the J segment 8 bases; nucleotides outside the gene matches: 6. CDR3 in amino acids: CSVEEGQGAYIQYF. The CDR3 DNA reads as TGCAGCGTTGAAGAGGGCCAGGGGGCTTACATTCAGTACTTC.

Worth noting for this clonotype: This may be a read error: a much more frequent sequence differs by one nucleotide. The V call is TRBV27, the J call TRBJ2-3; tentatively, D is TRBD2 (5 bases). The CDR3 totals 14 residues. Germline CDR1 MNHEY, CDR2 SMNVEV (reference sequence). V gave up 10 bases and J gave up 4 bases, with 18 bases separating them. The CDR3 sequence is CATSPRADSDTQYF. Here the CDR3 DNA reads TGTGCCACCTCCCCGAGGGCGGACTCAGATACGCAGTATTTT.

The chain recombines TRBV5-6 with TRBJ2-2; either TRBD1 or TRBD2 may supply D (5 bases each). This CDR3 is built from 13 residues. The ends were cut back, 7 bases at V and 7 bases at J, with 14 bases in the middle. CDR1 SGHDT and CDR2 YYEEEE come from the germline V gene. As DNA, the CDR3 is TGTGCCAGCCCCGCCGGGGCGGACGGGGAGCTGTTTTTT. Translated, it gives CASPAGADGELFF. Supplemented by reference TRBV5-6 and TRBJ2-2, the full variable domain reads DAGVTQSPTHLIKTRGQQVTLRCSPKSGHDTVSWYQQALGQGPQFIFQYYEEEERQRGNFPDRFSGHQFPNYSSELNVNALLLGDSALYLCASPAGADGELFFGEGSRLTVL.

The chain couples TRBV11-2 to TRBJ2-5; D remains unclear. Trimming stripped 9 bases from V and 2 bases from J, with 13 bases between. Germline V gene data show CDR1 as SGHAT and CDR2 as FQNNGV. CDR3 size: 13 residues. In DNA form, the CDR3 reads TGTGCCAGTATGAGCGAGTTACAAGAGACCCAGTACTTC. As protein: CASMSELQETQYF. The complete variable domain, with remaining parts taken from reference TRBV11-2 and TRBJ2-5, reads EAGVAQSPRYKIIEKRQSVAFWCNPISGHATLYWYQQILGQGPKLLIQFQNNGVVDDSQLPKDRFSAERLKGVDSTLKIQPAKLEDSAVYLCASMSELQETQYFGPGTRLLVL.

Note on this clonotype: A much larger clone sits a single nucleotide away, making a read error possible. This chain joins TRBV20-1 and TRBJ2-7; D not resolved. The germline gives CDR1 DFQATT, CDR2 SNEGSKA (reference sequence). The V end was cut by 3 bases, the J end by 4 bases, with 13 bases between. The CDR3 has 13 residues. CDR3 bases: TGCAGTGCTAGCGGCACATACCCTTACGAGCAGTACTTC. Translating it yields CSASGTYPYEQYF.

The genes are TRBV6-2 or TRBV6-3 and TRBJ2-7; TRBD1 aligns across 7 bases. V dropped 6 bases and J dropped 3; count of bases not matched to a gene: 11. CDR1 is MNHEY, CDR2 SVGEGT, per germline. This CDR3 has 15 amino acids. The CDR3 here is CASRPDRQGVYEQYF. The CDR3 DNA reads TGTGCCAGCAGACCGGACCGACAGGGTGTCTACGAGCAGTACTTC.

In this sample, this clonotype turned up a few times. This clone may be a read error of a much larger clone one base away. The CDR3 end shows no conserved phenylalanine or tryptophan, and so a read error is likely. The chain couples TRBV14 to TRBJ2-3, with 8 bases matching TRBD1. The CDR3 is 16 residues long. Germline trimming cut 3 bases from V and 4 bases from J; bases unmatched to any gene: 9. Germline V gives CDR1 SGHDN, CDR2 FVKESK. CDR3 nucleotide sequence: TGTGCCAGCAGCCATAATACCGGGACAGGACCAGATACGCAGTATTCT. Translating it yields CASSHNTGTGPDTQYS.

This clonotype was found many times. CDR3: CASSYNMGTEAFF. The CDR3 DNA is TGTGCCAGCAGTTATAACATGGGCACTGAAGCTTTCTTT. This chain joins TRBV12-3 or TRBV12-4 and TRBJ1-1; no firm D call. CDR3 size: 13 residues. Deletions cut 4 bases from V and 4 bases from J, with 10 bases between.

The chain is built from TRBV3-1 and TRBJ2-5; D gene uncertain. Deletions cut 4 bases from V and 3 bases from J, with 15 bases between. This CDR3 is built from 15 residues. The germline gives CDR1 LGHDT, CDR2 YNNKEL (reference sequence). The CDR3 DNA reads TGTGCCAGCAGCCTCTCGTATGTTGACGAAGAGACCCAGTACTTC. This sequence encodes CASSLSYVDEETQYF.

The rearrangement uses TRBV6-5 and TRBJ1-1; 9 nucleotides align to TRBD1. The CDR3 is 13 residues long. Trimming removed 4 bases from V and 8 bases from J; junction bases left unmatched: 5. Germline V gives CDR1 MNHEY, CDR2 SVGAGI. CDR3 nucleotide sequence: TGTGCCAGCAGTTTTACAGGGGGCGGCGAAGCTTTCTTT. It translates to CASSFTGGGEAFF.

The gene calls are TRBV10-2 and TRBJ1-3; 9 positions agree with TRBD1. V shed 6 bases, J shed 5 bases, and the junction held 17 bases outside the gene matches. The V gene's germline CDR1 is WSHSY and CDR2 SAAADI. CDR3 length equals 18 residues. For the CDR3, the DNA is TGCGCCAGCAGCCCCGGATTTGAGGGGACAGGGTACAGAAACACCATATATTTT. Amino acids: CASSPGFEGTGYRNTIYF.

There are many counts of this clonotype. The rearrangement uses TRBV2 and TRBJ2-5; 11 nucleotides agree with TRBD1. The V gene's germline CDR1 is SNHLY and CDR2 FYNNEI. J gave up 0 bases and V 4 bases, and 4 bases lay outside the gene matches. This CDR3 has 16 amino acids. The CDR3 region has the DNA TGTGCCAGCAGTGGCGGGACAGGGGGGAACCAAGAGACCCAGTACTTC. Its protein product is CASSGGTGGNQETQYF.

This clonotype showed up many times. The chain joins TRBV29-1 to TRBJ2-3; no clear D gene. The CDR3 runs to 14 residues. The germline V gene encodes CDR1 SQVTM and CDR2 ANQGSEA. Trimming took off 3 bases at V and 7 bases at J, with 17 bases between the two ends. CDR3 nucleotides: TGCAGCGTTGAGGGTACGGGCCAGAGGAATACGCAGTATTTT. It translates to CSVEGTGQRNTQYF.

The chain carries TRBV7-8 and TRBJ2-7; D might be TRBD1 (5 bases). The germline CDR1 and CDR2 sequences are SGHVS and FQNEAQ. V was clipped by 4 bases and J by 4 bases, with 32 bases between them. CDR3 length equals 20 residues. As DNA, the CDR3 is TGTGCCAGCAGCTCCCTGGAGAAAGGGGCAGTACCCCAATTTTCTTACGAGCAGTACTTC. It is translated as CASSSLEKGAVPQFSYEQYF.

Concerning this clonotype: A much larger clonotype is one base distant, so this may be a read error. The conserved final phenylalanine or tryptophan is absent from the CDR3, which likely points to a read error. The chain carries TRBV13 and TRBJ2-7; 11 bases match TRBD1. V shed 5 bases, J shed 4 bases, and the junction held 4 bases outside the gene matches. The V gene's germline CDR1 is PRHDT and CDR2 FYEKMQ (reference sequence). There are 14 residues in the CDR3. CDR3 protein: CASSQRDRGYEQYS. The DNA of the CDR3 is TGTGCCAGCAGCCAACGGGACAGGGGGTACGAGCAGTACTCC.

The sample holds many counts of this clonotype. CDR3 region: CAWSEERLGPDEQFF. CDR3 DNA sequence: TGTGCCTGGAGTGAGGAGAGACTAGGCCCCGATGAGCAGTTCTTC. The V call is TRBV30, the J call TRBJ2-1; the D gene is possibly TRBD2 (6 bases). The CDR3 has 15 amino acids. V was shortened by 1 base and J by 8 bases, with 18 bases between the two germline ends. Germline V CDR1 and CDR2: GTSNPN, SVGIG (reference sequence).

This sequence joins TRBV9 and TRBJ1-6, with D perhaps matching TRBD1 (5 bases). Germline loops: CDR1 SGDLS, CDR2 YYNGEE. The CDR3 runs 14 residues. V lost 3 bases to trimming and J lost 7 bases, with 11 bases between them. As DNA, the CDR3 is TGTGCCAGCAGCGAGGGTGGGGGAAATTCACCCCTCCACTTT. It codes for CASSEGGGNSPLHF.

The rearrangement uses TRBV5-1 and TRBJ1-5; tentative D call: TRBD1 (5 bases). Germline CDR1 reads SGHRS; CDR2 reads YFSETQ. The V gene lost 10 bases and the J gene lost 0 bases, with 17 bases spanning the gap. The CDR3 consists of 15 residues. CDR3 in amino acids: CALSLGGGSNQPQHF. CDR3 DNA sequence: TGCGCCCTCAGCTTGGGGGGGGGTAGCAATCAGCCCCAGCATTTT. Drawing the rest from reference TRBV5-1 and TRBJ1-5, the complete variable domain is KAGVTQTPRYLIKTRGQQVTLSCSPISGHRSVSWYQQTPGQGLQFLFEYFSETQRNKGNFPGRFSGRQFSNSRSEMNVSTLELGDSALYLCALSLGGGSNQPQHFGDGTRLSIL.

This clonotype came up many times. The rearrangement links TRBV9 to TRBJ2-7; D is unclear. V lost 0 bases and J lost 2, with 12 bases in between. CDR3 length: 15 residues. Germline CDR1 and CDR2: SGDLS and YYNGEE. The CDR3 DNA sequence: TGTGCCAGCAGCGTAGCGGCAGGCGATGCCTACGAGCAGTACTTC. Residues: CASSVAAGDAYEQYF.

This clonotype was seen a handful of times. The J gene is TRBJ1-6, the V gene TRBV28; D not resolved. Trimming shortened V by 6 bases and J by 0 bases, and 15 bases separated the two germline ends. This CDR3 has 17 residues. Germline CDR1 is MDHEN and CDR2 is SYDVKM. The CDR3 coding sequence is TGTGCCAGCAGGCCCCGTGTGTCCGCCTCCTATAATTCACCCCTCCACTTT. This gives the protein CASRPRVSASYNSPLHF. Filled out from reference TRBV28 and TRBJ1-6, the complete variable domain reads DVKVTQSSRYLVKRTGEKVFLECVQDMDHENMFWYRQDPGLGLRLIYFSYDVKMKEKGDIPEGYSVSREKKERFSLILESASTNQTSMYLCASRPRVSASYNSPLHFGNGTRLTVT.

This clonotype was detected only a few times. The chain combines TRBV28 with TRBJ2-7; D could derive from TRBD1 or TRBD2 (5 bases each). The CDR3 is 12 residues long. Trimming left V 7 bases short and J 3 bases short, with 10 bases between. The germline gives CDR1 MDHEN, CDR2 SYDVKM. The DNA of the CDR3 is TGTGCCAGCACTGGGGGAATCTACGAGCAGTACTTC. The encoded protein is CASTGGIYEQYF.

Comments on this clonotype: A much bigger clone sits one base away, suggesting this may be a read error. The chain employs TRBV7-6 and TRBJ2-7; tentatively, D is TRBD2 (6 bases). Germline-derived CDR1 and CDR2 are SGHVS and FNYEAQ. Between the trimmed V and J ends, which lost 5 bases and 5 bases, there was a span of 13 bases. The CDR3 spans 13 residues. This chain's CDR3 is CASSRGTRNEQYF. The CDR3 nucleotides read TGTGCCAGCAGCCGGGGGACGCGCAACGAGCAGTACTTC.